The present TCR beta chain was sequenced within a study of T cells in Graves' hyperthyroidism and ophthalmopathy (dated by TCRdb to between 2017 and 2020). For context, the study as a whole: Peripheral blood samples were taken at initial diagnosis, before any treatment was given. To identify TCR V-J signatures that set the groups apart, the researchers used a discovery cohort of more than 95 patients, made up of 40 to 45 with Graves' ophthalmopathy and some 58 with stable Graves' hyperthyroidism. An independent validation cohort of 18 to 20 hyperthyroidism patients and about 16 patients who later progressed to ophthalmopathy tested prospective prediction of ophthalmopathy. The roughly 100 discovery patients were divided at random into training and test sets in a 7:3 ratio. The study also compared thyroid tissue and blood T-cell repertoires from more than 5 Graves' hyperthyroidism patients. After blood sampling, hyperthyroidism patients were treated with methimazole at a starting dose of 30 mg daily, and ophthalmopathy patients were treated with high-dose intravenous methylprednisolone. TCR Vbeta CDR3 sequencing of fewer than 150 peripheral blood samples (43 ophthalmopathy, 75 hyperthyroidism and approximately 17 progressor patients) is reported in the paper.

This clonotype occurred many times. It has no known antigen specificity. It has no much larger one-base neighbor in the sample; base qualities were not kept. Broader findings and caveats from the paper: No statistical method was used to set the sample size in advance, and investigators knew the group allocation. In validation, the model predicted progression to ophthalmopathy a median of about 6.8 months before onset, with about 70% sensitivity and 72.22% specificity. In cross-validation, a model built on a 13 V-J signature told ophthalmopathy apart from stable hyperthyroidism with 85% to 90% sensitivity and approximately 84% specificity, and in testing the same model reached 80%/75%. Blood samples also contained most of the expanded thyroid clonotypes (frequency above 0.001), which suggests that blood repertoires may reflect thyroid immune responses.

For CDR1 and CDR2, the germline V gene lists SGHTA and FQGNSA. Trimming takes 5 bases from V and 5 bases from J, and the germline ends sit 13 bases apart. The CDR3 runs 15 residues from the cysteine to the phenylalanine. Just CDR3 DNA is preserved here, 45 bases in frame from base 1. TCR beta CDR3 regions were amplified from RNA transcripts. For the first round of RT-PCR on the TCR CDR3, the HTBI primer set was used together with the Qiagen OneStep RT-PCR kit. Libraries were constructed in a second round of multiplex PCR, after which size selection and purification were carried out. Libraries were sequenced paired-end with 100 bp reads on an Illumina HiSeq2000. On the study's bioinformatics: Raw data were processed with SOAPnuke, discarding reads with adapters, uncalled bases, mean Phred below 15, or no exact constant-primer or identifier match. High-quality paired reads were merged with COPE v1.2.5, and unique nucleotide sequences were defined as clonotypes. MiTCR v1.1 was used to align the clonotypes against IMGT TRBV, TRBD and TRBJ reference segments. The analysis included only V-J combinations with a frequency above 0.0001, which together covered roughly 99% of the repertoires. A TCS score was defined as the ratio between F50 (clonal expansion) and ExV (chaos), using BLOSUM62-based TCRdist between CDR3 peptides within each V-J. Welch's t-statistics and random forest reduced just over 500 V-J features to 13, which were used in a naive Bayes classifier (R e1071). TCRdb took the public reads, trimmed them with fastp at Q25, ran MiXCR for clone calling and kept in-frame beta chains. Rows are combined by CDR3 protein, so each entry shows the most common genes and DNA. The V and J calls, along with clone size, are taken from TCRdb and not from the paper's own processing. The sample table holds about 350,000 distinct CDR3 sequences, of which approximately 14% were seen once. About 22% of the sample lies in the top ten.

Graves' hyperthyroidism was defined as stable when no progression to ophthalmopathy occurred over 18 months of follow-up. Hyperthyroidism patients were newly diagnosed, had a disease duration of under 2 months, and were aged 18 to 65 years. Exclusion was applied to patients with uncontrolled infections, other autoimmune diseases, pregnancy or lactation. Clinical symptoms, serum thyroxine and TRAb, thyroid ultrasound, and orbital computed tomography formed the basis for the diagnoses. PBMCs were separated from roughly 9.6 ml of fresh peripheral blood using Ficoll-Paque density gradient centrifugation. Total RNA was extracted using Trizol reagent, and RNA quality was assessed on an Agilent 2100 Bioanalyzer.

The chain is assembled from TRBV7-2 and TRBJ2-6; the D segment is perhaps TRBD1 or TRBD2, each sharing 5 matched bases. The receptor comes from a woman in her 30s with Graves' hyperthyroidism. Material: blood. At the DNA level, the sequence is TGTGCCAGCAGCCTTGAGGGGCCTTGGGCCAACGTCCTGACTTTC. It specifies CASSLEGPWANVLTF. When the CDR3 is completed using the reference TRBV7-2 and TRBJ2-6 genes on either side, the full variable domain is GAGVSQSPSNKVTEKGKDVELRCDPISGHTALYWYRQSLGQGLEFLIYFQGNSAPDKSGLPSDRFSAERTGGSVSTLTIQRTQQEDSAVYLCASSLEGPWANVLTFGAGSRLTVL.